Listed here is a single T cell receptor (beta chain). Antigen specificity is unknown. This sample stems from a study of T cell repertoires in cytomegalovirus infection. Study-level background: It can be stated that public TCR beta signatures indicated CMV infection as well as a matching HLA type. Study observations and caveats: Based on cumulative public TCR beta family frequency, carriers of CMV plus the relevant HLA were identified. Dominating the ex vivo response were TCR beta clonotypes that were CMV-specific and HLA-C-restricted.

V lost 5 bases to trimming and J lost 5 bases; unmatched junction nucleotides: 6. CDR1 is MNHEY, CDR2 SVGEGT, per germline. This CDR3 is 15 amino acids long. TCRdb used MiXCR to reprocess the reads, holding one entry per CDR3 protein. The sample lists 360,000 or so distinct CDR3 sequences, 34% seen once, with approximately 15% in the top ten. The chain is built from TRBV6-2 or TRBV6-3 and TRBJ2-5; TRBD2 aligns across 12 bases. The sequencing used cultured PBMCs, collected from culture after CMV antigen stimulation. This clonotype originated in a human donor in good health (CMV status not recorded). Some clones in this sample may be carry-over from other donors' samples. CDR3 residues: CASSLRLAGVETQYF. The CDR3 DNA reads TGTGCCAGCAGTCTTCGACTAGCGGGAGTGGAGACCCAGTACTTC.